This T cell receptor (beta chain) was found in a study of T cell responses to AZD1222 COVID-19 vaccine. Study-wide findings and caveats: Clonal diversity may have been underestimated in mostly white British donors. At study baseline, merely several AZD1222 recipients were seropositive. Among vaccine-associated CD4 TCRs, coverage spanned spike, with dominance at 160-218 and 743-854.

Turning to this clone: Its antigen remains unknown.

The CDR3 runs to 15 residues. The germline V gene has CDR1 MNHNS and CDR2 SASEGT. The V and J ends lost 3 bases and 12 bases respectively, with 21 bases between them. Assay: immunoSEQ multiplex PCR; the TCRdb copy retains only in-frame clones and omits some. This repertoire comprises about 140,000 clones; its ten largest clones make up 2% to 2.5%. The gene calls are TRBV6-1 and TRBJ2-1, with D perhaps assigned TRBD1 or TRBD2 (5 bases each). The specimen was peripheral blood. This TCR was recovered from an adult in good health. The CDR3 bases are TGTGCCAGCAGTGAGACCTGGGTCAGGGATGAGGGGCAGTTCTTC. Translating it yields CASSETWVRDEGQFF.